The 30 T cell receptor beta chains below come from one sample, sequenced in a study of control samples from healthy donors and cancer patients. The method was immunoSEQ multiplex PCR; TCRdb's version includes in-frame clones alone and lacks a portion of them. The profile shows about 76,000 clones, approximately 91% of them singletons. Specimen: PBMCs. The receptors originated from a woman aged 45-60 years with colorectal cancer.

The chain joins TRBV19 to TRBJ1-2; the match to TRBD1 covers 7 bases. Germline CDR1 and CDR2: LNHDA and SQIVND (reference sequence). Unmatched junction bases numbered 12, after V lost 4 bases and J lost 1 base. CDR3 length: 17 residues. As DNA, the CDR3 is TGTGCCAGTAGTAGGACAGAAGGACAGGAGTTTAACTATGGCTACACCTTC. Its protein product is CASSRTEGQEFNYGYTF.

The V call is TRBV6-5, the J call TRBJ1-2; 8 nucleotides align to TRBD1. The CDR3 extends over 15 amino acids. Germline CDR1 MNHEY, CDR2 SVGAGI. The ends lost 0 bases at V and 7 bases at J; junction bases unmatched: 7. DNA of the CDR3: TGTGCCAGCAGTTACTCGACAGGGGCGCGGGCTGGCTACACCTTC. It specifies CASSYSTGARAGYTF.

The V gene is TRBV3-1 (or the pseudogene TRBV3-2), the J gene TRBJ2-3, with TRBD2 as a possible D gene (5 bases). V was trimmed by 3 bases and J by 7 bases, leaving 8 bases between them. CDR3 length: 12 amino acids. CDR1 is LGHDT, CDR2 YNNKEL, per germline (reference sequence). CDR3 sequence: CASSQGAYTQYF. The CDR3 DNA sequence: TGTGCCAGCAGCCAGGGAGCCTATACGCAGTATTTT.

The V gene is TRBV24-1, the J gene TRBJ2-5, with 8 nucleotides matching TRBD2. This CDR3 spans 16 amino acids. V lost 2 bases, J lost 7 bases, and 11 bases stayed unmatched. Germline values: CDR1 KGHDR, CDR2 SFDVKD. CDR3 protein: CATSDSRGGLPGTQYF. DNA of the CDR3: TGTGCCACCAGTGATTCTCGGGGGGGGCTCCCGGGGACCCAGTACTTC.

The CDR3 is CASSQIGRNTEAFF. CDR3 nucleotides: TGTGCCAGCAGCCAAATAGGGAGGAACACTGAAGCTTTCTTT. This chain joins TRBV14 and TRBJ1-1, with unresolved D. Trimming removed 2 bases at V and 1 base at J, with 8 bases between. CDR3 size: 14 residues. Germline CDR1 is SGHDN and CDR2 is FVKESK.

V is TRBV9 and J is TRBJ1-1; 10 bases line up with TRBD1. The germline gives CDR1 SGDLS, CDR2 YYNGEE. With V trimmed by 3 bases and J by 3 bases, 5 bases remained unmatched. The CDR3 has 15 amino acids. The CDR3 is CASSASGTGDTEAFF. The DNA of the CDR3 is TGTGCCAGCAGCGCCTCCGGGACAGGGGACACTGAAGCTTTCTTT.

The chain employs TRBV15 and TRBJ2-5; the D is unclear. CDR3 length: 13 amino acids. V was shortened by 6 bases and J by 5 bases, with 13 bases between the two germline ends. From germline, CDR1 is LNHNV and CDR2 YYDKDF (reference sequence). This chain's CDR3 is CATRVIPAETQYF. CDR3 sequence (DNA): TGTGCCACCAGGGTGATCCCGGCGGAGACCCAGTACTTC. Full variable domain (rest looked up from reference TRBV15 and TRBJ2-5): DAMVIQNPRYQVTQFGKPVTLSCSQTLNHNVMYWYQQKSSQAPKLLFHYYDKDFNNEADTPDNFQSRRPNTSFCFLDIRSPGLGDTAMYLCATRVIPAETQYFGPGTRLLVL.

This chain joins TRBV12-3 or TRBV12-4 and TRBJ1-2, with TRBD1 matching over 9 bases. V shed 7 bases, J shed 7 bases, and the junction held 4 bases outside the gene matches. This CDR3 has 12 residues. CDR3 DNA: TGTGCCAGCAACCCGGGACAGGGTGGCTACACCTTC. It encodes CASNPGQGGYTF.

The rearrangement links TRBV5-1 to TRBJ2-1, with TRBD2 identical over 9 bases. The CDR3 spans 16 residues. Germline V gene data show CDR1 as SGHRS and CDR2 as YFSETQ. After removal of 4 bases from V and 8 bases from J, the junction contained 13 bases not matched to a gene. CDR3 in DNA: TGCGCCAGCAGCCCAGATTTTGCGGGGGGGTTTGATGAGCAGTTCTTC. Translated, it gives CASSPDFAGGFDEQFF. Filled out from reference TRBV5-1 and TRBJ2-1, the complete variable domain reads KAGVTQTPRYLIKTRGQQVTLSCSPISGHRSVSWYQQTPGQGLQFLFEYFSETQRNKGNFPGRFSGRQFSNSRSEMNVSTLELGDSALYLCASSPDFAGGFDEQFFGPGTRLTVL.

V is TRBV7-8 and J is TRBJ1-4, with TRBD1 as a possible D gene (5 bases). Between the trimmed V and J ends, which lost 4 bases and 5 bases, there was a span of 20 bases. From germline, CDR1 is SGHVS and CDR2 FQNEAQ. This CDR3 comprises 17 residues. In DNA form, the CDR3 reads TGTGCCAGCAGCTCGGCAACAGGAACTCAGTCGAATGAAAAACTGTTTTTT. This codes for CASSSATGTQSNEKLFF.

The chain combines TRBV5-6 with TRBJ2-5, with a weak D call TRBD1 (7 bases). CDR3 length equals 17 residues. The V end lost 3 bases, the J end lost 2 bases, and 20 bases lay between the germline ends. Germline V CDR1 and CDR2: SGHDT, YYEEEE. The CDR3 region has the DNA TGTGCCAGCAGCTCGATAAGGACGGAGGGGGCACAAGAGACCCAGTACTTC. This codes for CASSSIRTEGAQETQYF.

The chain links TRBV6-5 to TRBJ2-5; D tentatively fits TRBD1 or TRBD2 (7 bases each). The CDR3 is made up of 15 amino acids. Deletions cut 4 bases from V and 5 bases from J, with 17 bases between. Germline V gives CDR1 MNHEY, CDR2 SVGAGI. CDR3 amino acids: CASSSQGGPWETQYF. DNA of the CDR3: TGTGCCAGCAGTTCCCAGGGGGGGCCTTGGGAGACCCAGTACTTC.

CDR3 sequence reads: CASSLSRGNGYTF. CDR3 DNA: TGTGCCAGCAGCTTAAGCAGGGGGAATGGCTACACCTTC. The chain links TRBV7-6 to TRBJ1-2; 7 bases agree with TRBD1. Trimming took 2 bases from V and 6 from J; bases not matched to a gene: 3. The CDR3 extends over 13 amino acids. Germline CDR1 reads SGHVS; CDR2 reads FNYEAQ.

CDR3 loop: CASSHGSQNNYEQYV. The CDR3 DNA follows: TGTGCCAGCAGCCACGGGTCCCAGAATAACTACGAGCAGTACGTC. The chain is built from TRBV6-5 and TRBJ2-7; D not certain. The CDR3 contains 15 residues. Germline V lookup: CDR1 MNHEY, CDR2 SVGAGI. V was trimmed by 6 bases and J by 3 bases, leaving 18 bases between them.

This CDR3 is CATSEGGFAKNIQYF. In DNA form, the CDR3 reads TGTGCCACCAGTGAAGGGGGATTTGCCAAAAACATTCAGTACTTC. V usage is TRBV24-1 and J usage is TRBJ2-4, with D perhaps TRBD1 (6 bases). Trimming took 4 bases from V and 1 from J, leaving 10 bases between them. From germline, CDR1 is KGHDR and CDR2 SFDVKD. This CDR3 comprises 15 residues.

The chain combines TRBV3-1 (or the pseudogene TRBV3-2) with TRBJ2-7; D call uncertain. This CDR3 contains 12 residues. Per the germline V gene, CDR1 is LGHDT and CDR2 is YNNKEL (reference sequence). V dropped 1 base and J dropped 2 bases, with 3 bases sitting between them. The chain's CDR3 is CASSQGTYEQYV. The CDR3 DNA follows: TGTGCCAGCAGCCAAGGGACCTACGAGCAGTACGTC.

The chain uses TRBV6-6 and TRBJ2-5; TRBD1 is a possible D gene (6 bases). V shed 7 bases and J shed 1 base, with 16 bases lying between them. The CDR3 runs 15 residues. Germline V CDR1 and CDR2: MNHNY, SVGAGI (reference sequence). CDR3 nucleotides: TGTGCCAGCAAACCCGGACAGAGCCGCCAAGAGACCCAGTACTTC. Its translation: CASKPGQSRQETQYF.

This clone was detected once. This chain joins TRBV3-1 (or the pseudogene TRBV3-2) and TRBJ1-3; 7 positions agree with TRBD1. CDR3 size: 16 residues. Germline CDR1 reads LGHDT; CDR2 reads YNNKEL (reference sequence). Germline trimming cut 4 bases from V and 0 bases from J; bases unmatched to any gene: 6. The CDR3: CASSPEGGYSGNTIYF. The CDR3, as DNA: TGTGCCAGCAGCCCTGAAGGGGGCTACTCTGGAAACACCATATATTTT.

The genes are TRBV7-3 and TRBJ1-6, with 11 positions matching TRBD1. The germline V gene encodes CDR1 SGHTA and CDR2 FQGTGA. V gave up 2 bases and J gave up 3 bases; unmatched junction bases: 6. The CDR3 spans 18 residues. The CDR3 reads CASSLVRDRGNYNSPLHF. The CDR3 nucleotides read TGTGCCAGCAGCTTAGTAAGGGACAGGGGGAACTATAATTCACCCCTCCACTTT.

The V and J genes are TRBV7-8 and TRBJ2-4, with TRBD1 matching 9 bases. Trimming took 4 bases from V and 3 from J; bases not matched to a gene: 7. Germline CDR1 is SGHVS and CDR2 is FQNEAQ. The CDR3 totals 16 residues. This chain's CDR3 is CASSSSGTGFKNIQYF. CDR3 DNA sequence: TGTGCCAGCAGCTCCTCCGGGACAGGGTTCAAAAACATTCAGTACTTC.

The chain uses TRBV19 and TRBJ1-2; D gene ambiguous. V gave up 5 bases and J gave up 5 bases, with 18 bases separating them. This CDR3 has 15 residues. The germline CDR1 and CDR2 sequences are LNHDA and SQIVND (reference sequence). This CDR3 is CASSLTPTRVYGYTF. The CDR3, as DNA: TGTGCCAGTAGTTTGACCCCTACGCGGGTTTATGGCTACACCTTC.

The chain joins TRBV4-3 to TRBJ2-1; maybe TRBD2 (6 bases). Germline V lookup: CDR1 LGHNA, CDR2 YSLEER. This CDR3 has 16 residues. V dropped 3 bases and J dropped 2 bases, with 14 bases sitting between them. The CDR3 region has the DNA TGCGCCAGCAGCCACTCCGCCGGGACTCCCTACAATGAGCAGTTCTTC. It yields the protein CASSHSAGTPYNEQFF.

The count of this clone is one. This chain uses TRBV6-5 with TRBJ1-2, with D uncertain. Trimming shortened V by 3 bases and J by 4 bases, and 12 bases separated the two germline ends. This CDR3 is built from 14 residues. Germline assignment: CDR1 MNHEY and CDR2 SVGAGI. The CDR3 nucleotides read TGTGCCAGCAGTTATGGAAGGGAGGGCTATGGCTACACCTTC. It encodes CASSYGREGYGYTF.

The chain's CDR3 is CASSNQRRGRDTGELFF. For the CDR3, the DNA is TGCGCCAGCTCGAACCAACGCAGGGGGCGCGACACCGGGGAGCTGTTTTTT. This rearrangement joins TRBV4-3 to TRBJ2-2; 8 bases agree with TRBD1. The CDR3 is 17 residues long. The V and J ends lost 8 bases and 3 bases, in that order; junction bases with no gene match: 14. The germline CDR1 and CDR2 sequences are LGHNA and YSLEER.

The count of this clone is one. This chain links TRBV2 with TRBJ2-5; perhaps TRBD1 as D (5 bases). This CDR3 contains 10 residues. Germline assignment: CDR1 SNHLY and CDR2 FYNNEI. V lost 8 bases and J 4 bases, leaving 5 bases between the germline ends. CDR3 loop: CASGAETQYF. The CDR3 nucleotides are TGTGCCAGCGGGGCAGAGACCCAGTACTTC.

The chain is built from TRBV7-2 and TRBJ1-2; D is undetermined. The CDR3 runs to 16 residues. Germline V gene sequence: CDR1 SGHTA, CDR2 FQGNSA. Trimming took 1 base from V and 5 from J, leaving 17 bases between them. DNA of the CDR3: TGTGCCAGCAGCTTAGGTGATACAGTGACGACTTATGGCTACACCTTC. Protein: CASSLGDTVTTYGYTF. Supplemented by reference TRBV7-2 and TRBJ1-2, the full variable domain reads GAGVSQSPSNKVTEKGKDVELRCDPISGHTALYWYRQSLGQGLEFLIYFQGNSAPDKSGLPSDRFSAERTGGSVSTLTIQRTQQEDSAVYLCASSLGDTVTTYGYTFGSGTRLTVV.

J is TRBJ2-3 and V is TRBV3-1 (or the pseudogene TRBV3-2); 10 bases are a match to TRBD2. Germline values: CDR1 LGHDT, CDR2 YNNKEL (reference sequence). CDR3 length equals 17 residues. V gave up 0 bases and J gave up 8 bases; unmatched junction bases: 11. The CDR3 region is CASSQDSSGGAFFTQYF. The CDR3 DNA sequence: TGTGCCAGCAGCCAAGATTCCAGCGGGGGGGCCTTTTTTACGCAGTATTTT.

J is TRBJ1-3 and V is TRBV6-5; a weak D match, TRBD1 (5 bases). This CDR3 contains 15 residues. V was pared by 8 bases and J by 0 bases, with 14 bases between. CDR1 MNHEY and CDR2 SVGAGI come from the germline V gene. The CDR3 sequence is CASGTDSFSGNTIYF. CDR3 sequence (DNA): TGTGCCAGCGGTACAGACAGTTTCTCTGGAAACACCATATATTTT.

Regarding this clone: An end of the junction differs from the germline gene, which may be a read error. The chain carries TRBV19 and TRBJ1-2, with D perhaps TRBD1 (5 bases). The germline CDR1 and CDR2 sequences are LNHDA and SQIVND (reference sequence). The CDR3 totals 16 residues. This chain's CDR3 is CASTSGVQRGDYRYTF. Written as DNA, the CDR3 is TGTGCCAGTACCTCTGGAGTTCAGCGGGGGGACTATCGCTACACCTTC.

The chain uses TRBV19 and TRBJ1-5; no reliable D call. From germline, CDR1 is LNHDA and CDR2 SQIVND (reference sequence). Trimming left V 5 bases short and J 2 bases short, with 7 bases between. The CDR3 extends over 13 amino acids. CDR3 sequence (DNA): TGTGCCAGTAGTGCCACACGCAATCAGCCCCAGCATTTT. As protein: CASSATRNQPQHF.